This T cell receptor (beta chain) was sequenced in a study of tumor-infiltrating lymphocytes in primary liver carcinoma. For the study at large: Tumors were stage T1-T3 N0M0, 4.2 to 10 cm across.

About this clonotype: Its cognate antigen is unknown.

With around 490 ng total RNA as template and a constant-region primer, TCR beta cDNA was made. ARM-PCR was slightly modified, and three nested multiplex PCR rounds with it gave rise to the TCR beta libraries. Amplification in the first two PCR rounds was performed using TRBV1-TRBV30 forward primers and a C-beta reverse primer for around 9 cycles each. TCRdb independently ran MiXCR on the multiplex PCR reads; one entry per CDR3 protein. Counted here are tens of thousands of distinct CDR3 sequences, 65% to 80% occurring once; the ten biggest clones make up about 56%. From roughly 21-30 mg of unsorted bulk tissue, DNA and RNA were co-extracted together. Chronic HBV infection was present, with no prior treatment. From germline, CDR1 is SQVTM and CDR2 ANQGSEA. CDR3 length equals 14 residues. Trimming pared 6 bases from V and 1 base from J, leaving 15 bases between. Overall study findings and caveats: A fraction of only about 8-24% of top clones appeared in all five tumor regions. Tumor-adjacent and tumor-blood pairs shared less of their repertoires than tumor region pairs shared.

The receptor was isolated from a man aged 35 to 55 with primary liver carcinoma and hepatitis B virus infection. The rearrangement joins TRBV29-1 to TRBJ1-1; D is uncertain. Sample: liver tumor tissue from sampling region 2. Subset of the sample: tumor region T2, inferior pole. The CDR3 here is CSVRRREWNTEAFF. Written as DNA, the CDR3 is TGCAGCGTCCGGCGCCGTGAGTGGAACACTGAAGCTTTCTTT.